The rows below give T cell receptor beta chains drawn from one sample of a study of shared clonotypes between healthy human individuals. TCRdb's table, derived via immunoSEQ multiplex PCR, lists solely in-frame clones and lacks some. The table records hundreds of thousands of clones, about 85% of them present only once. Material for sequencing was PBMCs. These receptors all come from a woman aged 40 to 49 in good health. Some clones in this sample may be carry-over from other donors' samples. The CDR3 runs from the conserved cysteine through the conserved F or W. Fields, in order: V gene, D gene, J gene, clone size, CDR3 protein, CDR3 DNA. A D gene is named only where the DNA matches it firmly. Not all rows give a size; the values are once, few, many and, for expanded clones, a class.

V: TRBV29-1; D: TRBD2; J: TRBJ2-2; size: -; CDR3: CSVGISGSANTGELFF; DNA: TGCAGCGTTGGAATTAGCGGGAGCGCGAACACCGGGGAGCTGTTTTTT
V: TRBV10-3; D: -; J: TRBJ2-5; size: -; CDR3: CAISGPAQETQYF; DNA: TGTGCCATCAGTGGACCGGCCCAAGAGACCCAGTACTTC
V: TRBV18; D: TRBD1; J: TRBJ1-2; size: -; CDR3: CASSQTPGQGVGYTF; DNA: TGTGCCAGCTCTCAAACCCCGGGACAGGGGGTTGGCTACACCTTC
V: TRBV28; D: -; J: TRBJ1-5; size: -; CDR3: CASSLHGGGSNQPQHF; DNA: TGTGCCAGCAGTTTACACGGGGGAGGGAGCAATCAGCCCCAGCATTTT
V: TRBV15; D: -; J: TRBJ1-5; size: -; CDR3: CATSRDYVGGGNQPQHF; DNA: TGTGCCACCAGCAGAGATTATGTTGGGGGTGGTAATCAGCCCCAGCATTTT
V: TRBV28; D: TRBD2; J: TRBJ2-1; size: few; CDR3: CASSPRGSGSSYNEQFF; DNA: TGTGCCAGCAGCCCAAGGGGTAGCGGGAGTTCCTACAATGAGCAGTTCTTC
V: TRBV5-1; D: -; J: TRBJ1-1; size: -; CDR3: CASSLQGRNTEAFF; DNA: TGCGCCAGCAGCTTGCAGGGGAGGAACACTGAAGCTTTCTTT
V: TRBV28; D: -; J: TRBJ2-1; size: -; CDR3: CASSLSITRGYYNEQFF; DNA: TGTGCCAGCAGTTTGTCAATTACTAGGGGCTACTACAATGAGCAGTTCTTC
V: TRBV4-1; D: TRBD2; J: TRBJ2-1; size: few; CDR3: CASSQELAGGWNEQFF; DNA: TGCGCCAGCAGCCAAGAACTAGCGGGAGGATGGAATGAGCAGTTCTTC
V: TRBV9; D: -; J: TRBJ2-5; size: -; CDR3: CASTPRGALQETQYF; DNA: TGTGCCAGCACACCTCGGGGGGCTCTCCAAGAGACCCAGTACTTC
V: TRBV28; D: -; J: TRBJ1-2; size: -; CDR3: CASSSTVGYTF; DNA: TGTGCCAGCAGTTCGACAGTTGGCTACACCTTC
V: TRBV6-5; D: TRBD2; J: TRBJ2-7; size: -; CDR3: CASGTGGHSYEQYF; DNA: TGTGCCAGCGGTACGGGAGGTCACTCCTACGAGCAGTACTTC
V: TRBV28; D: -; J: TRBJ2-5; size: -; CDR3: CASQVGQETQYF; DNA: TGTGCCAGCCAAGTAGGTCAAGAGACCCAGTACTTC
V: TRBV5-1; D: -; J: TRBJ1-3; size: -; CDR3: CASSLYLGANTGNTIYF; DNA: TGCGCCAGCAGCTTGTATCTGGGGGCTAACACCGGAAACACCATATATTTT
V: TRBV4-1; D: -; J: TRBJ2-1; size: -; CDR3: CASSQGVVRYNEQFF; DNA: TGCGCCAGCAGCCAAGGGGTAGTTCGGTACAATGAGCAGTTCTTC
V: TRBV19; D: -; J: TRBJ2-1; size: few; CDR3: CASSPGYYNEQFF; DNA: TGTGCCAGTAGTCCGGGGTATTACAATGAGCAGTTCTTC
V: TRBV4-2; D: TRBD2; J: TRBJ2-5; size: -; CDR3: CASSQEPTPAGVETQYF; DNA: TGTGCCAGCAGCCAAGAGCCGACCCCAGCGGGAGTAGAGACCCAGTACTTC
V: TRBV7-9; D: -; J: TRBJ1-2; size: -; CDR3: CASTPRTLRKANYGYTF; DNA: TGTGCCAGCACCCCTCGGACGTTGCGAAAAGCTAACTATGGCTACACCTTC
V: TRBV7-2; D: TRBD2; J: TRBJ2-1; size: -; CDR3: CASSLGTSGYNEQFF; DNA: TGTGCCAGCAGCTTAGGGACTAGCGGTTACAATGAGCAGTTCTTC
V: TRBV5-1; D: TRBD2; J: TRBJ2-3; size: -; CDR3: CASSYGLAPDTQYF; DNA: TGCGCCAGCAGCTACGGACTAGCCCCAGATACGCAGTATTTT
V: TRBV19; D: TRBD1; J: TRBJ1-5; size: -; CDR3: CASTRDRGVNQPQHF; DNA: TGTGCCAGTACAAGGGACAGGGGAGTGAACCAGCCCCAGCATTTT
V: TRBV7-2; D: -; J: TRBJ2-3; size: -; CDR3: CASSPWGGHTDTQYF; DNA: TGTGCCAGCAGCCCATGGGGGGGACACACAGATACGCAGTATTTT
V: TRBV7-4; D: TRBD1; J: TRBJ1-3; size: -; CDR3: CASSHRDRFSGNTIYF; DNA: TGTGCCAGCAGCCACCGGGACAGATTTTCTGGAAACACCATATATTTT
V: TRBV2; D: TRBD2; J: TRBJ2-1; size: -; CDR3: CASTNLAGGPREQFF; DNA: TGTGCCAGCACTAACCTAGCGGGAGGGCCTCGCGAGCAGTTCTTC
V: TRBV11-2; D: -; J: TRBJ2-7; size: -; CDR3: CASSLGRAAEQYF; DNA: TGTGCCAGCAGCTTAGGGCGGGCAGCCGAGCAGTACTTC
V: TRBV19; D: -; J: TRBJ1-2; size: -; CDR3: CASSISKTQDYGYTF; DNA: TGTGCCAGTAGTATATCCAAAACCCAGGACTATGGCTACACCTTC
V: TRBV19; D: TRBD2; J: TRBJ2-3; size: -; CDR3: CASRTSGTDTQYF; DNA: TGTGCCAGTCGGACTAGCGGCACAGATACGCAGTATTTT
V: TRBV2; D: -; J: TRBJ2-1; size: once; CDR3: CATTLGPSSYNEQFF; DNA: TGTGCCACCACGTTGGGTCCGAGCTCCTACAATGAGCAGTTCTTC
V: TRBV9; D: TRBD2; J: TRBJ2-7; size: -; CDR3: CASSPGLDYEQYF; DNA: TGTGCCAGCAGTCCGGGACTAGACTACGAGCAGTACTTC
V: TRBV29-1; D: TRBD2; J: TRBJ2-7; size: few; CDR3: CSVEFSGRFEQYF; DNA: TGCAGCGTTGAATTTAGCGGGAGATTCGAGCAGTACTTC
V: TRBV29-1; D: -; J: TRBJ1-4; size: once; CDR3: CSVTGGATNEKLFF; DNA: TGCAGCGTTACAGGAGGCGCAACTAATGAAAAACTGTTTTTT
V: TRBV11-2; D: -; J: TRBJ2-2; size: once; CDR3: CASSLDRANTGELFF; DNA: TGTGCCAGCAGCTTAGATCGGGCGAACACCGGGGAGCTGTTTTTT
V: TRBV4-1; D: TRBD1; J: TRBJ1-2; size: once; CDR3: CASSRTGADYGYTF; DNA: TGCGCCAGCAGCCGGACAGGGGCTGACTATGGCTACACCTTC
V: TRBV29-1; D: -; J: TRBJ2-5; size: -; CDR3: CSVEAQEAIQETQYF; DNA: TGCAGCGTTGAAGCCCAGGAGGCTATCCAAGAGACCCAGTACTTC
V: TRBV5-1; D: -; J: TRBJ1-1; size: -; CDR3: CASSLVGVMNTEAFF; DNA: TGCGCCAGCAGCTTGGTTGGGGTCATGAACACTGAAGCTTTCTTT
V: TRBV11-2; D: -; J: TRBJ2-2; size: -; CDR3: CASSVGQIVVGELFF; DNA: TGTGCCAGCAGCGTCGGTCAGATCGTGGTCGGGGAGCTGTTTTTT
V: TRBV28; D: TRBD1; J: TRBJ1-1; size: -; CDR3: CATATGAEAFF; DNA: TGTGCCACCGCGACAGGGGCTGAAGCTTTCTTT
V: TRBV6-1; D: -; J: TRBJ2-5; size: -; CDR3: CASRVDSYQETQYF; DNA: TGTGCCAGCAGGGTGGACAGCTACCAAGAGACCCAGTACTTC
V: TRBV11-2; D: -; J: TRBJ2-2; size: -; CDR3: CASSLYVRGSGTGELFF; DNA: TGTGCCAGCAGCTTATACGTCCGGGGGAGCGGGACCGGGGAGCTGTTTTTT
V: TRBV5-1; D: -; J: TRBJ1-5; size: -; CDR3: CASSLGQGSNQPQHF; DNA: TGCGCCAGCAGCTTGGGGCAGGGTAGCAATCAGCCCCAGCATTTT
V: TRBV30; D: -; J: TRBJ2-7; size: -; CDR3: CAWSRTLEQYF; DNA: TGTGCCTGGAGTCGGACTCTCGAGCAGTACTTC
V: TRBV7-6; D: -; J: TRBJ2-4; size: -; CDR3: CASIGQILAKNIQYF; DNA: TGTGCCAGTATAGGGCAAATCCTAGCCAAAAACATTCAGTACTTC
V: TRBV9; D: TRBD2; J: TRBJ2-1; size: once; CDR3: CASSTLGVAGVNEQFF; DNA: TGTGCCAGCAGCACGCTGGGGGTAGCGGGAGTAAATGAGCAGTTCTTC
V: TRBV7-9; D: -; J: TRBJ1-1; size: -; CDR3: CASSSRDGTTEAFF; DNA: TGTGCCAGCAGCTCTCGGGACGGAACCACTGAAGCTTTCTTT
V: TRBV6-1; D: -; J: TRBJ2-2; size: -; CDR3: CASSIGQGSGELFF; DNA: TGTGCCAGCAGTATCGGCCAGGGGTCCGGGGAGCTGTTTTTT
V: TRBV5-6; D: TRBD2; J: TRBJ2-3; size: once; CDR3: CASSLGRTSITDTQYF; DNA: TGTGCCAGCAGCTTGGGCAGGACTAGCATCACAGATACGCAGTATTTT
V: TRBV29-1; D: TRBD2; J: TRBJ2-7; size: -; CDR3: CSVPSGRGTYEQYF; DNA: TGCAGCGTTCCTAGCGGGAGGGGCACCTACGAGCAGTACTTC
V: TRBV6-1; D: -; J: TRBJ2-5; size: -; CDR3: CASVTTKSPVTQYF; DNA: TGTGCCAGCGTGACTACGAAATCTCCCGTGACCCAGTACTTC
V: TRBV9; D: TRBD2; J: TRBJ2-2; size: few; CDR3: CASSVGGLAGAVGELFF; DNA: TGTGCCAGCAGCGTAGGGGGACTAGCGGGAGCGGTCGGGGAGCTGTTTTTT
V: TRBV18; D: -; J: TRBJ2-7; size: -; CDR3: CASSLTGTGFEQYF; DNA: TGTGCCAGCTCACTCACCGGGACCGGCTTCGAGCAGTACTTC
V: TRBV6-1; D: TRBD2; J: TRBJ2-2; size: -; CDR3: CASSEAIGRATGELFF; DNA: TGTGCCAGCAGTGAAGCAATCGGGAGGGCCACCGGGGAGCTGTTTTTT
V: TRBV7-3; D: TRBD1; J: TRBJ2-7; size: -; CDR3: CASSLGDRGYEQYF; DNA: TGTGCCAGCAGCTTAGGAGACAGGGGCTACGAGCAGTACTTC
V: TRBV6-5; D: -; J: TRBJ2-1; size: -; CDR3: CASFSTAGNDNEQFF; DNA: TGTGCCAGCTTTTCCACCGCGGGGAACGACAATGAGCAGTTCTTC
V: TRBV9; D: -; J: TRBJ2-3; size: -; CDR3: CASSVAVNIGADTQYF; DNA: TGTGCCAGCAGCGTAGCGGTAAACATAGGCGCAGATACGCAGTATTTT
V: TRBV28; D: TRBD1; J: TRBJ2-7; size: -; CDR3: CASSQTGGTYEQYF; DNA: TGTGCCAGCAGTCAGACAGGGGGTACCTACGAGCAGTACTTC
V: TRBV9; D: -; J: TRBJ2-7; size: many; CDR3: CASSVVAEDYEQYF; DNA: TGTGCCAGCAGCGTAGTTGCCGAAGACTACGAGCAGTACTTC